The rows below give T cell receptor beta chains drawn from one sample of a study of metastatic and nonmetastatic thyroid tumors. TCRdb re-clonotyped the PCR reads through MiXCR. The sample has about 35,000 clones; about 29% are singletons. Sequencing input: blood. Receptors originate from a female donor with papillary thyroid cancer or a benign thyroid nodule (not recorded which). Some clones in this sample may be carry-over from other donors' samples. Each CDR3 is given with its conserved first and last residue. The D gene is left open where the match is weak. The size entry is marked missing in some rows and otherwise reads once, few, many or a size class.

v_call: TRBV20-1; cdr3_length: 14; clone_size: .; d_call: .; j_call: TRBJ2-7; cdr3_nt: TGCAGTGCTAGAGATGGGGAAGGGATCTACGAGCAGTACTTC; cdr3_aa: CSARDGEGIYEQYF
v_call: TRBV7-3; cdr3_length: 15; clone_size: many; d_call: .; j_call: TRBJ2-7; cdr3_nt: TGTGCCAGCAGCTTAAGGGACGGAGCTCCCTACGAGCAGTACTTC; cdr3_aa: CASSLRDGAPYEQYF
v_call: TRBV10-1; cdr3_length: 15; clone_size: medium-sized; d_call: .; j_call: TRBJ2-7; cdr3_nt: TGCGCCAGCAGTGATTCGACAGACCCATACTACGAGCAGTACTTC; cdr3_aa: CASSDSTDPYYEQYF
v_call: TRBV20-1; cdr3_length: 14; clone_size: .; d_call: .; j_call: TRBJ2-7; cdr3_nt: TGCAGTGCTAGAGCCCTTGACATCTCCTACGAGCAGTACTTC; cdr3_aa: CSARALDISYEQYF
v_call: TRBV4-2; cdr3_length: 17; clone_size: .; d_call: TRBD2; j_call: TRBJ2-5; cdr3_nt: TGTGCCGGCAGCCCCGGGACTAGCGGGAGGCCAGGGGAGACCCAGTACTTC; cdr3_aa: CAGSPGTSGRPGETQYF
v_call: TRBV7-2; cdr3_length: 15; clone_size: many; d_call: TRBD1; j_call: TRBJ1-4; cdr3_nt: TGTGCCAGCAGTTACAGGGGGCATGGTAATGAAAAACTGTTTTTT; cdr3_aa: CASSYRGHGNEKLFF
v_call: TRBV7-2; cdr3_length: 15; clone_size: .; d_call: TRBD2; j_call: TRBJ2-7; cdr3_nt: TGTGCCAGCAGCTTAGCGGCAGGGACTACCTACGAGCAGTACTTC; cdr3_aa: CASSLAAGTTYEQYF
v_call: TRBV6-1; cdr3_length: 13; clone_size: few; d_call: TRBD2; j_call: TRBJ2-5; cdr3_nt: TGTGCCAGCGGGGGACTAGAGTGTGAGACCCAGTACTTC; cdr3_aa: CASGGLECETQYF
v_call: TRBV7-2; cdr3_length: 15; clone_size: .; d_call: .; j_call: TRBJ2-7; cdr3_nt: TGTGCCAGCAGCTCCCCTGGGGTGGTAGCGGCTAATCAGTACTTC; cdr3_aa: CASSSPGVVAANQYF
v_call: TRBV27; cdr3_length: 15; clone_size: .; d_call: .; j_call: TRBJ2-7; cdr3_nt: TGTGTCAGCAGCCTCAGGTTGAGCTCCTACAATGAGCAGTACTTC; cdr3_aa: CVSSLRLSSYNEQYF
v_call: TRBV19; cdr3_length: 13; clone_size: many; d_call: .; j_call: TRBJ1-5; cdr3_nt: TGTGCCACCAGGCCTAAGGGGAATCAGCCCCAGCATTTT; cdr3_aa: CATRPKGNQPQHF
v_call: TRBV9; cdr3_length: 14; clone_size: once; d_call: TRBD2; j_call: TRBJ2-1; cdr3_nt: TGTGCCAGCACCCCGGGACTAGCATACAATGAGCAGTTCTTC; cdr3_aa: CASTPGLAYNEQFF
v_call: TRBV28; cdr3_length: 16; clone_size: medium-sized; d_call: .; j_call: TRBJ2-7; cdr3_nt: TGTGCCAGCAGTTTATTTTGGTACGGGACGCCCTACGAGCAGTACTTC; cdr3_aa: CASSLFWYGTPYEQYF
v_call: TRBV6-1; cdr3_length: 13; clone_size: few; d_call: TRBD1; j_call: TRBJ1-5; cdr3_nt: TGTGCCAGCATCACCAGGGGGGGTCAGCCCCATCATTTT; cdr3_aa: CASITRGGQPHHF
v_call: TRBV6-5; cdr3_length: 17; clone_size: medium-sized; d_call: TRBD2; j_call: TRBJ2-7; cdr3_nt: TGTGCCAGCAGTTACTCGACTAGCGGGAGGTACCACTACGAGCAGTACTTC; cdr3_aa: CASSYSTSGRYHYEQYF
v_call: TRBV7-3; cdr3_length: 15; clone_size: many; d_call: .; j_call: TRBJ2-2; cdr3_nt: TGTGCCAGCAGTTTTCGGGGCGGGGCAGGCGGGGAGCTGTTTTTT; cdr3_aa: CASSFRGGAGGELFF
v_call: TRBV6-2/TRBV6-3; cdr3_length: 12; clone_size: .; d_call: .; j_call: TRBJ1-1; cdr3_nt: TGTGCCAGCAGAGGACTGAGCACTGAAGCTTTCTTT; cdr3_aa: CASRGLSTEAFF
v_call: TRBV6-2/TRBV6-3; cdr3_length: 13; clone_size: .; d_call: .; j_call: TRBJ2-2; cdr3_nt: TGTGCCAGCAGTTACAGGCGTGGCGGGGAGCTGTTTTTT; cdr3_aa: CASSYRRGGELFF
v_call: TRBV6-4; cdr3_length: 14; clone_size: medium-sized; d_call: TRBD2; j_call: TRBJ2-3; cdr3_nt: TGTGCCAGCAGTGACGCGGGGGAAGGGGATACGCAGTATTTT; cdr3_aa: CASSDAGEGDTQYF
v_call: TRBV6-1; cdr3_length: 14; clone_size: few; d_call: .; j_call: TRBJ1-2; cdr3_nt: TGTGCCAGCACCCCCCCGGGAGGGATCCGTGGCTACACCTTC; cdr3_aa: CASTPPGGIRGYTF
v_call: TRBV5-1; cdr3_length: 13; clone_size: .; d_call: .; j_call: TRBJ2-1; cdr3_nt: TGCGCCAGCAGCTTGGAGAGCTACAATGAGCAGTTCTTC; cdr3_aa: CASSLESYNEQFF
v_call: TRBV20-1; cdr3_length: 13; clone_size: .; d_call: TRBD1; j_call: TRBJ2-1; cdr3_nt: TGCAGCCTTAAGACAGGGGTCTACAATGAGCAGTTCTTC; cdr3_aa: CSLKTGVYNEQFF
v_call: TRBV11-2; cdr3_length: 16; clone_size: .; d_call: TRBD1; j_call: TRBJ2-7; cdr3_nt: TGTGCCAGCAGCTACTCACCCGGACAGGGACGGTCCGAGCAGTACTTC; cdr3_aa: CASSYSPGQGRSEQYF
v_call: TRBV19; cdr3_length: 12; clone_size: .; d_call: .; j_call: TRBJ1-1; cdr3_nt: TGTGCCAGTAGGGGAACGAACACTGAAGCTTTCTTT; cdr3_aa: CASRGTNTEAFF
v_call: TRBV3-1; cdr3_length: 16; clone_size: many; d_call: TRBD2; j_call: TRBJ2-7; cdr3_nt: TGTGCCAGCAGCCATCTAAGCGGGGGACTCACCTACGAGCAGTACTTC; cdr3_aa: CASSHLSGGLTYEQYF
v_call: TRBV6-1; cdr3_length: 11; clone_size: many; d_call: .; j_call: TRBJ2-1; cdr3_nt: TGTGCCAGCAGTACCGGTCAGGAGCAGTTCTTC; cdr3_aa: CASSTGQEQFF
v_call: TRBV20-1; cdr3_length: 13; clone_size: many; d_call: .; j_call: TRBJ1-1; cdr3_nt: TGCAGTGCTAGGGGGGAAGTAGGGACTGAAGCTTTCTTT; cdr3_aa: CSARGEVGTEAFF
v_call: TRBV5-1; cdr3_length: 13; clone_size: .; d_call: TRBD1; j_call: TRBJ2-2; cdr3_nt: TGCGCCAGCAGGGGGACAGACTCCGGGGAGCTGTTTTTT; cdr3_aa: CASRGTDSGELFF
v_call: TRBV2; cdr3_length: 11; clone_size: .; d_call: .; j_call: TRBJ2-7; cdr3_nt: TGTGCCAGCACCGGCAAGGCCGAGCAGTACTTC; cdr3_aa: CASTGKAEQYF
v_call: TRBV28; cdr3_length: 14; clone_size: .; d_call: .; j_call: TRBJ1-6; cdr3_nt: TGTGCCAGCAGTTTACATAGCGGAATTCTGACCCTCCACTTT; cdr3_aa: CASSLHSGILTLHF
v_call: TRBV6-1; cdr3_length: 16; clone_size: few; d_call: .; j_call: TRBJ2-7; cdr3_nt: TGTGCCAGCAGTGAAGCAGTGGGTATCGGGGGCTACGAGCAGTACTTC; cdr3_aa: CASSEAVGIGGYEQYF
v_call: TRBV5-4; cdr3_length: 16; clone_size: .; d_call: .; j_call: TRBJ2-3; cdr3_nt: TGTGCCAGCAGCTTCTTCGGGAGCTCCCCCACAGATACGCAGTATTTT; cdr3_aa: CASSFFGSSPTDTQYF
v_call: TRBV29-1; cdr3_length: 14; clone_size: many; d_call: TRBD1; j_call: TRBJ2-1; cdr3_nt: TGCAGCGCGTCGACAGGGGACGGCTACAATGAGCAGTTCTTC; cdr3_aa: CSASTGDGYNEQFF
v_call: TRBV12-3/TRBV12-4; cdr3_length: 15; clone_size: few; d_call: .; j_call: TRBJ1-5; cdr3_nt: TGTGCCGGCAGCTCAGGGGATGTTCTTTGGGGGCCCCAGCATTTT; cdr3_aa: CAGSSGDVLWGPQHF
v_call: TRBV6-1; cdr3_length: 15; clone_size: few; d_call: TRBD2; j_call: TRBJ2-7; cdr3_nt: TGTGCCATTAGTCTTGCCCCGGGGGGGCCGGGCGAGCAGTACTTC; cdr3_aa: CAISLAPGGPGEQYF
v_call: TRBV3-1; cdr3_length: 16; clone_size: .; d_call: TRBD2; j_call: TRBJ2-2; cdr3_nt: TGTGCCAGCAGCCAAGCTTCTAGCGGGAGGGCCGGGGAGCTGTTTTTT; cdr3_aa: CASSQASSGRAGELFF
v_call: TRBV2; cdr3_length: 14; clone_size: many; d_call: TRBD2; j_call: TRBJ2-4; cdr3_nt: TGTGCCAGCAGTGCAGGACTAGCGGGAGGGTTTCAGTACTTC; cdr3_aa: CASSAGLAGGFQYF
v_call: TRBV6-1; cdr3_length: 14; clone_size: few; d_call: .; j_call: TRBJ2-5; cdr3_nt: TGTGCCAGCAGTGAAGCAACGGGGCAGGAGACCCAGTACTTC; cdr3_aa: CASSEATGQETQYF
v_call: TRBV20-1; cdr3_length: 13; clone_size: many; d_call: .; j_call: TRBJ1-5; cdr3_nt: TGCAGTGCTCATACCAGGGAGAATCAGCCCCAGCATTTT; cdr3_aa: CSAHTRENQPQHF
v_call: TRBV28; cdr3_length: 15; clone_size: few; d_call: .; j_call: TRBJ1-2; cdr3_nt: TGTGCCAGCAGCCCTCCCTCGTGGGGGGTCTATGGCTACACCTTC; cdr3_aa: CASSPPSWGVYGYTF
v_call: TRBV5-1; cdr3_length: 17; clone_size: many; d_call: TRBD1; j_call: TRBJ1-4; cdr3_nt: TGCGCCAGCAGCTCCCAGGGGGCCACCGCAACTAATGAAAAACTGTTTTTT; cdr3_aa: CASSSQGATATNEKLFF
v_call: TRBV6-1; cdr3_length: 14; clone_size: .; d_call: TRBD2; j_call: TRBJ2-1; cdr3_nt: TGTGCCAGCCTGGGGACTAGCGGGAGGAGTGAGCAGGTCTTC; cdr3_aa: CASLGTSGRSEQVF
v_call: TRBV7-2; cdr3_length: 19; clone_size: many; d_call: TRBD2; j_call: TRBJ2-5; cdr3_nt: TGTGCCAGCAGCTTAGCGCGCAAGCGGGGGGCCTACGTCGAAGAGACCCAGTACTTC; cdr3_aa: CASSLARKRGAYVEETQYF
v_call: TRBV9; cdr3_length: 11; clone_size: many; d_call: .; j_call: TRBJ2-5; cdr3_nt: TGTGCCAGCCCTGGGGTGGAGACCCAGTACTTC; cdr3_aa: CASPGVETQYF
v_call: TRBV7-2; cdr3_length: 16; clone_size: many; d_call: TRBD1; j_call: TRBJ2-3; cdr3_nt: TGTGCCAGCAGCTTAGCGGGACAGGGGACCACAGATACGCAGTATTTT; cdr3_aa: CASSLAGQGTTDTQYF
v_call: TRBV5-1; cdr3_length: 15; clone_size: .; d_call: TRBD2; j_call: TRBJ2-7; cdr3_nt: TGCGCCAGCAGCCCGGGACTAGCGGGCCTCTACGAGCAGTACTTC; cdr3_aa: CASSPGLAGLYEQYF
v_call: TRBV7-3; cdr3_length: 17; clone_size: many; d_call: TRBD1; j_call: TRBJ2-2; cdr3_nt: TGTGCCAGCAGCTTAAATCCAGGGACAGAGAACACCGGGGAGCTGTTTTTT; cdr3_aa: CASSLNPGTENTGELFF
v_call: TRBV6-1; cdr3_length: 15; clone_size: few; d_call: TRBD2; j_call: TRBJ2-1; cdr3_nt: TGTGCCAGCAGGACACTAGCGGGAGCCCTCAATGAGCAGTTCTTC; cdr3_aa: CASRTLAGALNEQFF
v_call: TRBV12-3/TRBV12-4; cdr3_length: 13; clone_size: medium-sized; d_call: .; j_call: TRBJ2-7; cdr3_nt: TGTGCCAGCAGTTTGGAGAGCTCCTACGAGCAGTACTTC; cdr3_aa: CASSLESSYEQYF
v_call: TRBV28; cdr3_length: 13; clone_size: medium-sized; d_call: .; j_call: TRBJ1-2; cdr3_nt: TGTGCCAGCAGCCCGGCAGGGGCATATGGCTACACCTTC; cdr3_aa: CASSPAGAYGYTF
v_call: TRBV19; cdr3_length: 15; clone_size: .; d_call: .; j_call: TRBJ1-6; cdr3_nt: TGTGCCAGTAGTATTGGAGGGGCCCCCAATTCACCCCTCCACTTT; cdr3_aa: CASSIGGAPNSPLHF
v_call: TRBV6-4; cdr3_length: 16; clone_size: few; d_call: TRBD1; j_call: TRBJ2-1; cdr3_nt: TGTGCAAGCAGTGTACTCGGACAGGGGATATTTTATGAGCAGTTCTTC; cdr3_aa: CASSVLGQGIFYEQFF
v_call: TRBV7-8; cdr3_length: 14; clone_size: once; d_call: .; j_call: TRBJ1-4; cdr3_nt: TGTGCCAGCAGCTTAGCACAGGGAGGCGAAAAACTGTTTTTT; cdr3_aa: CASSLAQGGEKLFF
v_call: TRBV20-1; cdr3_length: 14; clone_size: few; d_call: .; j_call: TRBJ2-7; cdr3_nt: TGCAGTGCTCCTGCAGTGCGTGGGTTCGACGAGCAGTACTTC; cdr3_aa: CSAPAVRGFDEQYF
v_call: TRBV6-1; cdr3_length: 12; clone_size: .; d_call: .; j_call: TRBJ1-5; cdr3_nt: TGTGCCAGCAGTGAAGGGCAGGGGCCCCAGCATTTT; cdr3_aa: CASSEGQGPQHF
v_call: TRBV6-2/TRBV6-3; cdr3_length: 14; clone_size: .; d_call: TRBD1; j_call: TRBJ2-1; cdr3_nt: TGTGCCAGCAGTTACGGACAGGGGGGCAATGAGCAGTTCTTC; cdr3_aa: CASSYGQGGNEQFF
v_call: TRBV5-1; cdr3_length: 14; clone_size: .; d_call: .; j_call: TRBJ2-5; cdr3_nt: TGCGCCAGCAGCTTGGCAGGGGTGAGGGAGACCCAGTACTTC; cdr3_aa: CASSLAGVRETQYF
v_call: TRBV9; cdr3_length: 16; clone_size: many; d_call: .; j_call: TRBJ2-1; cdr3_nt: TGTGCCAGCAGCCCAGGAGCCTCCCTTACCTACAATGAGCAGTTCTTC; cdr3_aa: CASSPGASLTYNEQFF
v_call: TRBV9; cdr3_length: 16; clone_size: many; d_call: TRBD2; j_call: TRBJ2-1; cdr3_nt: TGTGCCAGCAGCGACGAGCGGGGGGGAACTTACAATGAGCAGTTCTTC; cdr3_aa: CASSDERGGTYNEQFF